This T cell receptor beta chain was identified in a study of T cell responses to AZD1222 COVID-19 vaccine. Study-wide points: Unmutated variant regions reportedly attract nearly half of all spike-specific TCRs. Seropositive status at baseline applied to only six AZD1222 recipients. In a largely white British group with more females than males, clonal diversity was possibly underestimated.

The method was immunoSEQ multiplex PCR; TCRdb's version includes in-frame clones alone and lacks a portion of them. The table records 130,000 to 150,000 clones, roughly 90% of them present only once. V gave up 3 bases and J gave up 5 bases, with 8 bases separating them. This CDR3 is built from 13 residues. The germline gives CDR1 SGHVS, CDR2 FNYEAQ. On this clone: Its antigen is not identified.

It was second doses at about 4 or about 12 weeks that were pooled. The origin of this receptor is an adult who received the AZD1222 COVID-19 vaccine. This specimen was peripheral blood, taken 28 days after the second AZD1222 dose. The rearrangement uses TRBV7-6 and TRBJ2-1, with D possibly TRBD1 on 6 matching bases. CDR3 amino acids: CASSFRDNNEQFF. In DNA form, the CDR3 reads TGTGCCAGCAGCTTCCGGGACAACAATGAGCAGTTCTTC.